The 3 T cell receptor beta chains below all came from one sample that was sequenced in a study of T cell clonality in common variable immunodeficiency. The table came from immunoSEQ multiplex PCR; TCRdb's copy has only in-frame clones and leaves some out. This repertoire lists more than 65,000 clones without singletons; over 0.7% sits in the top ten. The specimen sequenced was peripheral blood mononuclear cells. Receptor source: a person between 18 and 75 years old in good health.

This clone was counted at least ten times. The CDR3 is cut off 3 residues early in the read; its end comes from the germline J gene. The chain has TRBV4-1 and TRBJ2-1; D is uncertain. Trimming removed 3 bases from V and 6 bases from J, with 15 bases in between. From germline, CDR1 is MGHRA and CDR2 YSYEKL. The CDR3 consists of 15 residues. CDR3 sequence reads: CASSHVPITANEQFF. The part of the CDR3 DNA that was read is TGCGCCAGCAGCCATGTACCCATTACTGCCAATGAG.

This clone was detected ten times or more. From the germline J gene comes the end of the CDR3, since the read stops 3 residues before it. The chain has TRBV6-2 or TRBV6-3 and TRBJ2-7; 10 positions agree with TRBD1. The CDR3 consists of 15 residues. Per the germline V gene, CDR1 is MNHEY and CDR2 is SVGEGT. J was trimmed by 5 bases and V by 5 bases; bases with no gene match: 9. The CDR3 here is CASSAPGQGTDEQYF. The CDR3 DNA, read in part, is TGTGCCAGCAGTGCCCCGGGACAGGGGACCGACGAG.

Notes on this clone: The read finishes 3 residues shy of the CDR3 end, and the germline J gene is used to complete it. The chain carries TRBV30 and TRBJ2-3; no reliable D call. Germline CDR1 and CDR2: GTSNPN and SVGIG (reference sequence). CDR3 length: 11 residues. The ends were cut back, 8 bases at V and 2 bases at J, with 8 bases in the middle. The CDR3 sequence is CAGQITDTQYF. Partial CDR3 DNA: TGTGCCGGCCAGATCACAGATACG.